This entry concerns a single TCR beta chain. Original processing methods: Amplification from reference gene primers served as the basis for estimated nucleated cell counts. This table comes from immunoSEQ multiplex PCR, and its TCRdb copy is limited to in-frame clones, with some not included. V and J calls and clone size are copied from that table; D and trimming were computed from the DNA. The table records approximately 180,000 clones, approximately 89% of them present only once. The data originate from a study of blood T cell repertoires in COVID-19. Across the whole study: Samples taken during acute and convalescent COVID-19 were collected in the United States, Italy and Spain. T cells, B-cell-depleted T cells, or PBMCs provided the cDNA or gDNA that served as material.

Trimming left V 0 bases short and J 5 bases short, with 7 bases between. Germline CDR1 reads SGHNT; CDR2 reads YYREEE (reference sequence). This CDR3 has 13 amino acids. Sequencing was carried out using peripheral blood. The TCR sequence derives from a man aged 40-55 years with active or convalescent COVID-19. This chain connects TRBV5-4 to TRBJ2-3; maybe TRBD2 (6 bases). As DNA, the CDR3 is TGTGCCAGCAGCTTGGCCGGGGGAGATACGCAGTATTTT. Encoded protein: CASSLAGGDTQYF.